Reported below is one T cell receptor beta chain. Antigen unknown. The use of a sample-barcoded 5' primer and a J-beta primer mix characterized a second PCR of roughly 7 to 11 cycles. A minimum of 3 million CDR3-containing paired-end reads was obtained for each sample. Via MiXCR, TCRdb re-called the 5' RACE reads, giving one row per CDR3 protein. The table lists under 1,000,000 distinct CDR3 sequences, under 40% of them singletons. The data derive from a study of blood T cells in healthy people across ages. Study conclusions and caveats: PBMCs were not sorted, which prevented a conclusive comparison of naive versus antigen-experienced cells. In the absence of known donor CMV status, changes in expanded clonotypes were possibly confounded. Age showed a roughly linear inverse relationship with TCR beta diversity per million T cells.

V lost 5 bases and J lost 0, with 8 bases in between. This CDR3 is built from 14 residues. Germline V gene lookup returns CDR1 MNHEY and CDR2 SVGAGI. The sample taken for sequencing was blood. J is TRBJ1-5 and V is TRBV6-5, with D tentatively TRBD1 (6 bases). The receptor comes from a young man in good health. The CDR3 is CASSGTLSNQPQHF. The CDR3 DNA follows: TGTGCCAGCAGTGGGACACTTAGCAATCAGCCCCAGCATTTT.